The TCR beta chain under discussion was sequenced for a study of blood T cells in healthy people across ages. The CDR3 spans 13 residues. From germline, CDR1 is SSHAT and CDR2 FNYEAQ (reference sequence). Remarks on this clonotype: Its ends do not fully match the called genes, so a read error is possible.

The second PCR ran about 6 to 12 cycles with a sample-barcoded 5' primer and J-beta primers. Each CDR3 protein gets one entry after TCRdb re-called the 5' RACE reads with MiXCR. The table shows over 1,500,000 distinct CDR3 sequences, with approximately 39% occurring only once. This sequence joins TRBV7-7 and TRBJ2-2, with D perhaps assigned TRBD1 or TRBD2 (5 bases each). Sequenced input: blood. This sequence was found in a human donor in good health. The CDR3 sequence is CASSLGVTGERFF. As DNA, the CDR3 is TGTGCTAGCAGCTTGGGGGTTACCGGGGAGCGGTTTTTT.